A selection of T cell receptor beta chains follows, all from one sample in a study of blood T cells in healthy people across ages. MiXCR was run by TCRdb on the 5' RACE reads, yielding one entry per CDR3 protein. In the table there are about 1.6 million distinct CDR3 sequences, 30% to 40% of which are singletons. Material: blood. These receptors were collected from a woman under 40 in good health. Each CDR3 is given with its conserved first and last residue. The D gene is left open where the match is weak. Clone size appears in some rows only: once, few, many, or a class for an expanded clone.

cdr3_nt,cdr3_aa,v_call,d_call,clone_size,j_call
TGTGCCAGCAGTTTCGGGGGGAGCACCGGGGAGCTGTTTTTT,CASSFGGSTGELFF,TRBV12-3/TRBV12-4,TRBD2,.,TRBJ2-2
TGTGCCAGCAGCTTAGTGGCGACAGGGCGAAAGACCCAGTACTTC,CASSLVATGRKTQYF,TRBV7-6,TRBD1,.,TRBJ2-5
TGTGCCAGCAGCTTAGGTTGGCTAGTGGGTACCTACAATGAGCAGGTCTTC,CASSLGWLVGTYNEQVF,TRBV7-2,.,.,TRBJ2-1
TGTGCCAGCGGGCAGGTGGGGTCCCTACGGGTGCAGTACTTC,CASGQVGSLRVQYF,TRBV6-1,.,.,TRBJ2-4
TGTGCCAGCAGCCCCTTCTTACGGGTCGGAGTATACAATGAGCAGTTCTTC,CASSPFLRVGVYNEQFF,TRBV3-1,.,few,TRBJ2-1
TGTGCCAGCAGCAAAGAGGGGGCTAGGGTCACTGAAGCTTTCTTT,CASSKEGARVTEAFF,TRBV2,TRBD1,.,TRBJ1-1
TGTGCCAGCACCGAAACGGGACAGGGCAAAGGCTACACCTTC,CASTETGQGKGYTF,TRBV9,TRBD1,few,TRBJ1-2
TGCGCCAGCAGCTTGGAGGGGGCAGCTCAGCCCCAGCATTTT,CASSLEGAAQPQHF,TRBV5-1,TRBD1,few,TRBJ1-5
TGTGCCAGTACCAGGGACAGTGCTTTGTACACTGAAGCTTTCTTT,CASTRDSALYTEAFF,TRBV25-1,TRBD1,.,TRBJ1-1
TGTGCCAGCAGCCTAAACCTCCGGGACAGGAGCACAGATACGCAGTATTTT,CASSLNLRDRSTDTQYF,TRBV7-9,TRBD1,.,TRBJ2-3
TGTGCCAGCAGGGAGACAGGGGGGTCAGATACGCAGTATTTT,CASRETGGSDTQYF,TRBV28,TRBD1,.,TRBJ2-3
TGTGCCAGCAGTTCGCCCCGGGACAGGGTTTCCAAAAACATTCAGTACTTC,CASSSPRDRVSKNIQYF,TRBV27,TRBD1,few,TRBJ2-4